This TCR beta chain was sequenced for a study of PD-L1 blockade in urothelial cancer. In the study overall: Most patients, about nine tenths of the roughly 29, were males with bladder-origin cancer. Samples of blood were analyzed 3 weeks (second dose) and 6 weeks after treatment start. The study's findings and limits: Durable-benefit patients expanded tumor-associated blood clones more at 3 weeks.

Indicated time point: pretreatment peripheral blood. Method: immunoSEQ multiplex PCR; TCRdb's copy keeps in-frame clones and lacks some. This table has around 70,000 clones, 85% to 90% appearing once. Turning to this clone: Its antigen is currently unknown.

The sample in question was PBMCs, obtained around atezolizumab (anti-PD-L1) treatment. This TCR derives from a man in his 70s with urothelial cancer.

This CDR3 is CASSFFGAGMAEAFF. As DNA, the CDR3 is TGTGCCAGCAGTTTTTTTGGAGCTGGAATGGCTGAAGCTTTCTTT. The rearrangement links TRBV28 to TRBJ1-1, with D unresolved. The CDR3 is 15 amino acids. V was trimmed by 3 bases and J by 6 bases, leaving 17 bases between them. Germline V lookup: CDR1 MDHEN, CDR2 SYDVKM.